This entry lists 8 T cell receptor beta chains sequenced from one sample in a study of glioma-infiltrating T cells after dendritic cell vaccination. Time point reported: after dendritic cell vaccination, including at tumor progression/relapse. Generated by immunoSEQ multiplex PCR, the TCRdb table keeps only in-frame clones and is missing some. The sample records 60,000 or so clones, around nine tenths being singletons. This material consisted of blood, taken after dendritic cell vaccination. These receptors were obtained from a human donor with glioblastoma.

Only one count was recorded for this clone. V is TRBV14 and J is TRBJ2-5; D call uncertain. The J call is uncertain, as TRBJ2-7 better fits the DNA end. The V gene's germline CDR1 is SGHDN and CDR2 FVKESK. There are 11 residues in the CDR3. CDR3: CASSLKYEQYF. CDR3 coding DNA: TGTGCCAGCAGCCTAAAATACGAGCAGTACTTC.

This chain uses TRBV7-7 with TRBJ2-1; 12 positions agree with TRBD2. Unmatched junction bases numbered 2, after V lost 5 bases and J lost 3 bases. Germline V gene data show CDR1 as SSHAT and CDR2 as FNYEAQ (reference sequence). This CDR3 has 15 residues. CDR3 sequence (DNA): TGTGCCAGCAGCCCTAGCGGGGGGGGCTACAATGAGCAGTTCTTC. It encodes CASSPSGGGYNEQFF.

This chain joins TRBV7-2 and TRBJ1-1, with 8 positions matching TRBD1. V lost 4 bases, J lost 4 bases, and 14 bases stayed unmatched. The CDR3 runs to 17 residues. Germline assignment: CDR1 SGHTA and CDR2 FQGNSA. Written as DNA, the CDR3 is TGTGCCAGCAGCTATAGGGGGACAGGAGGGGCCCTCACTGAAGCTTTCTTT. Translation gives CASSYRGTGGALTEAFF.

In DNA form, the CDR3 reads TGTGCCAGCAGCCGATTGACAGGGAAGGACTATGGCTACACCTTC. Translating it yields CASSRLTGKDYGYTF. The rearrangement joins TRBV6-6 to TRBJ1-2, with TRBD1 identical over 7 bases. The V gene end was trimmed by 6 bases and the J gene end by 3 bases; junction bases not matched to a gene: 10. The CDR3 is made up of 15 amino acids. Germline loops: CDR1 MNHNY, CDR2 SVGAGI (reference sequence).

The chain uses TRBV7-9 and TRBJ1-2; 11 bases line up with TRBD1. This CDR3 comprises 14 residues. V gave up 5 bases and J gave up 8 bases; unmatched junction bases: 7. The V gene's germline CDR1 is SEHNR and CDR2 FQNEAQ (reference sequence). The CDR3 bases are TGTGCCAGCAGCCCAGGGACAGGGGGGCGCGGCTACACCTTC. Protein sequence: CASSPGTGGRGYTF.

The CDR3 coding sequence is TGTGCCAGCAGTTACGTTGGGAGGGAGCAGTACTTC. Its protein product is CASSYVGREQYF. The chain combines TRBV6-5 with TRBJ2-7; weak D call: TRBD2 (6 bases). Germline-derived CDR1 and CDR2 are MNHEY and SVGAGI. The CDR3 consists of 12 residues. Trimming removed 2 bases at V and 7 bases at J, with 9 bases between.

The chain employs TRBV5-4 and TRBJ1-1; D remains ambiguous. CDR3 length: 14 residues. CDR1 and CDR2 (germline): SGHNT, YYREEE (reference sequence). V lost 3 bases, J lost 0 bases, and 9 bases lay in between. The CDR3 region is CASSSIGLNTEAFF. As DNA, the CDR3 is TGTGCCAGCAGCTCCATCGGTTTGAACACTGAAGCTTTCTTT.

This clone was found a few times. The chain recombines TRBV6-1 with TRBJ2-7, with D hard to call. Germline V gene lookup returns CDR1 MNHNS and CDR2 SASEGT. Trimming removed 4 bases at V and 3 bases at J, with 4 bases between. The CDR3 runs 11 residues. CDR3: CASSGLYEQYF. CDR3 in DNA: TGTGCCAGCAGTGGACTCTACGAGCAGTACTTC.